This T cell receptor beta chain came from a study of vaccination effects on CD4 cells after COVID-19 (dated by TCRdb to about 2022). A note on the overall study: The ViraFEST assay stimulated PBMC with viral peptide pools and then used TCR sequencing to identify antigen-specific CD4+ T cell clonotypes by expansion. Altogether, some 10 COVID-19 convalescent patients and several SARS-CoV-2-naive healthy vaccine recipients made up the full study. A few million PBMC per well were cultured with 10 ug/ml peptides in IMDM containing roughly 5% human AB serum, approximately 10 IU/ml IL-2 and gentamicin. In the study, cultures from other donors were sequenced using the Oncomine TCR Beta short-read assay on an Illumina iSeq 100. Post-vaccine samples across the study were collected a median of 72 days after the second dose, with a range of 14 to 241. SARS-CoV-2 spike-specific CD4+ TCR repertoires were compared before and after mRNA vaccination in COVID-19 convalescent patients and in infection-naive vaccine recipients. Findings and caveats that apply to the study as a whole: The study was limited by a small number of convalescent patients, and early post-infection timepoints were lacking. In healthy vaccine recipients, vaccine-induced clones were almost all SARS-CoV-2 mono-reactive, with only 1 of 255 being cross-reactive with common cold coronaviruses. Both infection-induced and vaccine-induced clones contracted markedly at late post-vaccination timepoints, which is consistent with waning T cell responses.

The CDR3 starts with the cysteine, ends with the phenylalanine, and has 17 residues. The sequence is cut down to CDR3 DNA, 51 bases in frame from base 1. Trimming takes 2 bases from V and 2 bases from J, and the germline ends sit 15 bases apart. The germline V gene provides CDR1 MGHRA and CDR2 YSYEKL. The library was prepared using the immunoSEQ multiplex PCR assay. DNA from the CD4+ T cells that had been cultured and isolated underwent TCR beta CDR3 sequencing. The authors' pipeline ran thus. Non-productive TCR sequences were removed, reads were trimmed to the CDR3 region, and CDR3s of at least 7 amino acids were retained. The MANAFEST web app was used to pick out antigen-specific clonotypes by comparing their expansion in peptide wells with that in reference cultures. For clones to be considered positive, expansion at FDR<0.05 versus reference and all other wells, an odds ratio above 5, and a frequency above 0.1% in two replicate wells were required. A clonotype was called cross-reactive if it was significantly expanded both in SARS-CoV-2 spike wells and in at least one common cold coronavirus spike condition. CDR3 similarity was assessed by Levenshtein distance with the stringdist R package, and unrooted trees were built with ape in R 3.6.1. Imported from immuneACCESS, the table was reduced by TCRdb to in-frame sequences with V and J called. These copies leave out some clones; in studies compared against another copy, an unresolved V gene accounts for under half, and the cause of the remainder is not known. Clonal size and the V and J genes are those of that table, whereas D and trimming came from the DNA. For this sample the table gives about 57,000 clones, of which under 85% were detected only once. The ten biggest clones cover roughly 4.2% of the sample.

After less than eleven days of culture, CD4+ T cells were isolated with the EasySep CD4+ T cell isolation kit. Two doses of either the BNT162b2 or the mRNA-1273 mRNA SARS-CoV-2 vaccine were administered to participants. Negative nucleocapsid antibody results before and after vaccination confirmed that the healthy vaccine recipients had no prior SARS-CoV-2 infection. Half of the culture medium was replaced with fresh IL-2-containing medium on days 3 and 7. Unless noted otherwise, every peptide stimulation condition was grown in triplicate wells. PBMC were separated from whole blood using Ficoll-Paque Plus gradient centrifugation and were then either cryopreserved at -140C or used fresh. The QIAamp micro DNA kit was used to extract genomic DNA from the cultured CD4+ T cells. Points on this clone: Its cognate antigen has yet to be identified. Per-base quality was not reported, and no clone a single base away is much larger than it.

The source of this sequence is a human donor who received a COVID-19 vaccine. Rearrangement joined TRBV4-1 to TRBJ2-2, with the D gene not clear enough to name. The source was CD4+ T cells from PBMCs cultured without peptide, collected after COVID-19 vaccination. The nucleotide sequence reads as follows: TGCGCCAGCAGCCAAAACACTTTTAACCTCAACACCGGGGAGCTGTTTTTT. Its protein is CASSQNTFNLNTGELFF.